This passage covers 13 T cell receptor beta chains from one sample sequenced in a study of tumor-infiltrating lymphocytes in primary liver carcinoma. Making TCR beta cDNA involved roughly 500 ng total RNA and a constant-region primer. Slightly modified ARM-PCR, run as three nested multiplex PCR rounds, produced the TCR beta libraries. The first two PCR rounds used TRBV1-TRBV30 forward primers with a C-beta reverse primer, approximately 11 cycles each. TCRdb ran MiXCR on the multiplex PCR reads and lists one entry per CDR3 protein. The sample carries nearly 50,000 distinct CDR3 sequences, 70% to 85% recorded once. Scientists recovered RNA and DNA together from around 20-30 mg of unsorted bulk tissue. The specimen was liver tumor tissue from sampling region 3. Subset meaning: tumor region T3, left-lateral pole. Receptors were obtained from a man aged 35 to 55 with primary liver carcinoma and hepatitis B virus infection.

The gene calls are TRBV11-1 and TRBJ2-3, with a weak D call TRBD2 (6 bases). There are 16 residues in the CDR3. Trimming cost V 7 bases and J 3 bases, with 20 bases left between them. Germline V lookup: CDR1 SGHAT, CDR2 FQDESV (reference sequence). CDR3 in DNA: TGTGCCAGCAACCTCGGGGCTAGCGCACAAACAGATACGCAGTATTTT. This sequence encodes CASNLGASAQTDTQYF.

This clonotype was seen ten or more times. The rearrangement links TRBV5-1 to TRBJ2-5, with 11 bases matching TRBD1. CDR1 is SGHRS and CDR2 is YFSETQ in the germline V gene. The CDR3 length is 17 residues. J gave up 3 bases and V 4 bases, and 11 bases lay outside the gene matches. CDR3 nucleotides: TGCGCCAGCAGCCCCCTGCCCGGGACAGGGGGAGAAGAGACCCAGTACTTC. It codes for CASSPLPGTGGEETQYF.

A remark on this clonotype: The junction departs from germline at one end; a sequencing error may be responsible. The CDR3 nucleotides read TGTGCCATCAGCATAGTGGCGCTAGCGGGAGCCGGGGAACTGTTTTTT. Translated, it gives CAISIVALAGAGELFF. The chain combines TRBV11-2 with TRBJ2-2; 10 bases match TRBD2. The CDR3 extends over 16 amino acids. Germline V lookup: CDR1 SGHAT, CDR2 FQNNGV. The full variable domain, its missing parts supplied by reference TRBV11-2 and TRBJ2-2, is EAGVAQSPRYKIIEKRQSVAFWCNPISGHATLYWYQQILGQGPKLLIQFQNNGVVDDSQLPKDRFSAERLKGVDSTLKIQPAKLEDSAVYLCAISIVALAGAGELFFGEGSRLTVL.

In regard to this clonotype: A junction boundary mismatches the germline segment, possibly from a read error. The genes are TRBV6-1 and TRBJ2-3; tentative D call: TRBD1 (6 bases). Germline V gene sequence: CDR1 MNHNS, CDR2 SASEGT. The CDR3 length is 16 residues. The CDR3, as DNA: TGTGCCAGGAGACCTGTGGGGGCCGCTAGCACAGTTACGCAGTATTTT. It specifies CARRPVGAASTVTQYF.

The CDR3 spells CASTQDLREVNTGELFF. The CDR3 DNA sequence: TGTGCCAGCACGCAGGACCTGAGGGAGGTGAACACCGGGGAGCTGTTTTTT. The chain has TRBV7-9 and TRBJ2-2, with D perhaps TRBD2 (6 bases). This CDR3 region has 17 residues. The V gene's germline CDR1 is SEHNR and CDR2 FQNEAQ (reference sequence). The V gene lost 7 bases and the J gene lost 1 base, with 19 bases spanning the gap.

A single count supports this clonotype. A read error may be the cause here, since a much bigger clone is one base away. V is TRBV7-9 and J is TRBJ2-7, with TRBD2 as a possible D gene (5 bases). CDR3 length: 14 amino acids. V lost 1 base, J lost 3 bases, and 10 bases lay in between. Looked up from germline, CDR1 is SEHNR and CDR2 is FQNEAQ (reference sequence). The CDR3 nucleotides are TGTGCCAGCAGCTTAGGGGGAGAAGACTACGAGCAGTACTTC. This translates into CASSLGGEDYEQYF.

About this clonotype: The CDR3 end shows no conserved phenylalanine or tryptophan, and so a read error is likely. The V and J genes are TRBV14 and TRBJ2-7, with TRBD1 matching 11 bases. CDR3 size: 15 residues. Germline trimming cut 6 bases from V and 1 base from J; bases unmatched to any gene: 5. Per germline, CDR1 SGHDN and CDR2 FVKESK. The CDR3 DNA is TGTGCCAGCAGTAGGCGGGACAGGGGGTCCTACGAGCAGTACTTA. This gives the protein CASSRRDRGSYEQYL.

Concerning this clonotype: The CDR3 end shows no conserved phenylalanine or tryptophan, and so a read error is likely. The chain's CDR3 is CVTSPGGYEQYL. CDR3 DNA sequence: TGTGTCACCAGCCCGGGGGGCTACGAGCAGTACCTC. The rearrangement joins TRBV11-2 to TRBJ2-7; 7 bases are shared with TRBD2. This CDR3 region has 12 residues. Per the germline V gene, CDR1 is SGHAT and CDR2 is FQNNGV.

In the case of this clonotype: At one of its ends the junction is not consistent with the germline gene, which may arise from a read error. V usage is TRBV5-4 and J usage is TRBJ1-2; D perhaps matches TRBD1 (6 bases). This CDR3 comprises 14 residues. The V gene's germline CDR1 is SGHNT and CDR2 YYREEE (reference sequence). The CDR3 coding sequence is TGTGCTAGCATCTTGCGGGGGGGCCTTGGTGGCTACACCTTC. Its translation is CASILRGGLGGYTF.

Details on this clonotype: An end of the junction does not agree with germline; a read error may underlie this. The V and J genes are TRBV10-2 and TRBJ2-1; maybe TRBD2 (5 bases). Germline V gene lookup returns CDR1 WSHSY and CDR2 SAAADI. CDR3 length: 15 amino acids. Here the CDR3 DNA reads TGCGCCTGCAGTGGATTGAGGGATGCCTACAATGAGCAGTTCTTC. Protein sequence: CACSGLRDAYNEQFF.

In the case of this clonotype: This CDR3 is missing its conserved last phenylalanine or tryptophan, likely due to a read error. The CDR3 sequence: CASSSGLTRDYNEQFL. The CDR3 DNA reads as TGTGCCAGCAGCTCAGGCTTGACTAGGGACTACAATGAGCAGTTCCTC. The rearrangement links TRBV11-2 to TRBJ2-1, with TRBD2 as a possible D gene (6 bases). CDR3 length equals 16 residues. Germline lookup yields CDR1 SGHAT and CDR2 FQNNGV. V lost 4 bases, J lost 3 bases, and 16 bases lay in between.

This clonotype was counted many times. The chain is built from TRBV5-4 and TRBJ2-1; maybe TRBD1 (5 bases). Germline CDR1 SGHNT, CDR2 YYREEE (reference sequence). Trimming took 5 bases from V and 0 from J, leaving 12 bases between them. CDR3 length: 15 residues. The CDR3, as DNA: TGTGCCAGCAGGTCAGGGTTTAGCTCCTACAATGAGCAGTTCTTC. It codes for CASRSGFSSYNEQFF.

This clonotype has a count of ten or more. The chain joins TRBV28 to TRBJ2-7; D remains ambiguous. The V end was cut by 6 bases, the J end by 1 base, with 16 bases between. The CDR3 length is 15 residues. Germline loops: CDR1 MDHEN, CDR2 SYDVKM. CDR3 nucleotide sequence: TGTGCCAGCAGCCCTGTGGGGTCCCTTTCCTACGAGCAGTACTTC. This gives the protein CASSPVGSLSYEQYF.